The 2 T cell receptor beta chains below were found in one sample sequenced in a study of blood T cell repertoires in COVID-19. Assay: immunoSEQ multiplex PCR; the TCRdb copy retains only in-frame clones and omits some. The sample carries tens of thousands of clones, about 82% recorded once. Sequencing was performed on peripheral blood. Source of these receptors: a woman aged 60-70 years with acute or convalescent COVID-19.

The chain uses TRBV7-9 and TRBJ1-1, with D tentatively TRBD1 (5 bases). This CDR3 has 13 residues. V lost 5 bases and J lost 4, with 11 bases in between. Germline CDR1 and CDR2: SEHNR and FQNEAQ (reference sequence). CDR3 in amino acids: CASSRGGFTEAFF. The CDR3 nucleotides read TGTGCCAGCAGCCGCGGGGGATTCACTGAAGCTTTCTTT. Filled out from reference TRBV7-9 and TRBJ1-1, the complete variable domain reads DTGVSQNPRHKITKRGQNVTFRCDPISEHNRLYWYRQTLGQGPEFLTYFQNEAQLEKSRLLSDRFSAERPKGSFSTLEIQRTEQGDSAMYLCASSRGGFTEAFFGQGTRLTVV.

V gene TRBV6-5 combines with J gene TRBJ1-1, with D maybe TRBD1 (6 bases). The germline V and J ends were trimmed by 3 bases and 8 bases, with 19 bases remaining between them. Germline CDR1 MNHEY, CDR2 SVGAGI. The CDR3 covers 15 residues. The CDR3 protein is CASSYEGGQGTEAFF. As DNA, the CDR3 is TGTGCCAGCAGTTATGAGGGGGGGCAGGGGACCGAAGCTTTCTTT.